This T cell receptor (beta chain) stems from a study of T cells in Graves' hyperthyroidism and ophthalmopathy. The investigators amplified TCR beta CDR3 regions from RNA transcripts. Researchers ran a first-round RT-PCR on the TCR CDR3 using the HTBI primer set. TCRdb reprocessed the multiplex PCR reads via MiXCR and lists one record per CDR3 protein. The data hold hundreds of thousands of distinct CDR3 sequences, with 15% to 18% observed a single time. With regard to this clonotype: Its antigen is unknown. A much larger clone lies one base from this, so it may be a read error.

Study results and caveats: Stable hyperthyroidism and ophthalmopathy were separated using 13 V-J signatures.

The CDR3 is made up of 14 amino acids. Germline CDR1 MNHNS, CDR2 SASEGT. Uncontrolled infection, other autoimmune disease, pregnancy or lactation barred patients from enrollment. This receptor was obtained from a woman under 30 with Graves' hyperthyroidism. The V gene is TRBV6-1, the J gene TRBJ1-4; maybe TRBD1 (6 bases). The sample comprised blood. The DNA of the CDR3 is TGTGCCGGCAGTGAAGTGGGGGCGCAGGGGAAACTGTTTTTT. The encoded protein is CAGSEVGAQGKLFF.